The 32 T cell receptor beta chains below were found in one sample sequenced in a study of Graves' ophthalmopathy and Graves' hyperthyroidism. Beta-chain TCR CDR3 regions were amplified from RNA transcripts. Following a first-round RT-PCR that used HTBI primers, a second-round multiplex PCR was carried out. One entry per CDR3 protein results from TCRdb running MiXCR on the multiplex PCR reads. In the table there are about 620,000 distinct CDR3 sequences, 20% to 25% of which are singletons. Sequenced material: peripheral blood. The receptors derive from a woman aged 18-35 years with stable Graves' hyperthyroidism. Some clones in this sample may be carry-over from other donors' samples.

This clonotype was seen ten or more times. The chain employs TRBV12-3 or TRBV12-4 and TRBJ1-2; D possibly corresponds to TRBD1 (6 bases). The CDR3 is 16 residues long. V lost 3 bases and J lost 5, with 19 bases in between. The CDR3 here is CASSFTTGPLGYGYTF. The CDR3 DNA is TGTGCCAGCAGTTTCACGACAGGACCCTTGGGGTATGGCTACACCTTC.

As concerns this clonotype: The junction departs from the called germline gene at one end, perhaps through a read error. The V gene is TRBV27, the J gene TRBJ2-7, with D tentatively TRBD2 (6 bases). In germline, CDR1 is MNHEY, CDR2 SMNVEV (reference sequence). The CDR3 contains 14 residues. The CDR3 region is CASSSGLNSYDQYF. As DNA, the CDR3 is TGTGCCAGCAGTTCGGGACTCAACTCCTACGATCAGTACTTC.

In the case of this clonotype: Germline is not matched at one junction end, which may reflect a read error. The chain joins TRBV6-1 to TRBJ2-7; D possibly corresponds to TRBD1 (6 bases). The CDR3 covers 16 residues. Germline CDR1 and CDR2: MNHNS and SASEGT. CDR3 amino acids: CASSEAYGQPSYEQHF. DNA for the CDR3: TGTGCCAGCAGTGAAGCGTACGGACAGCCCAGCTACGAGCAGCACTTC.

This clonotype has ten or more counts. The chain couples TRBV12-3 or TRBV12-4 to TRBJ1-2; weak D call: TRBD1 (5 bases). This CDR3 comprises 14 residues. The ends were cut back, 5 bases at V and 5 bases at J, with 15 bases in the middle. In DNA, the CDR3 is TGTGCCAGCAGTCCCGACAGTAGCTATTATGGCTACACCTTC. Its protein product is CASSPDSSYYGYTF.

This sequence joins TRBV2 and TRBJ2-7; no firm D call. The CDR3 covers 14 residues. The germline V gene has CDR1 SNHLY and CDR2 FYNNEI. V gave up 2 bases and J gave up 5 bases, with 13 bases separating them. The CDR3 here is CASSEPRQLNEQYF. The CDR3 DNA sequence: TGTGCCAGCAGTGAACCCCGTCAGCTTAACGAGCAGTACTTC.

This clonotype was counted at least ten times. V usage is TRBV6-1 and J usage is TRBJ2-4; D unresolved. The CDR3 loop spans 14 amino acids. Trimming left V 3 bases short and J 9 bases short, with 15 bases between. Germline lookup yields CDR1 MNHNS and CDR2 SASEGT. CDR3 nucleotides: TGTGCCAGCAGTGAGAGGACCAGCTTGGGCATTCAGTACTTC. Protein product: CASSERTSLGIQYF.

The rearrangement links TRBV12-3 or TRBV12-4 to TRBJ2-5; 9 nucleotides line up with TRBD2. Losses at the gene ends were 2 bases for V and 5 bases for J; bases not matched to a gene: 6. The length of the CDR3 is 15 residues. The DNA for the CDR3 is TGTGCCAGCAGTTTAAGAGGACTAGCGTTGGAGACCCAGTACTTC. Its protein product is CASSLRGLALETQYF.

This sequence joins TRBV15 and TRBJ1-5; D gene uncertain. Germline V CDR1 and CDR2: LNHNV, YYDKDF (reference sequence). CDR3 length equals 17 residues. Trimming pared 5 bases from V and 0 bases from J, leaving 17 bases between. The CDR3 DNA follows: TGTGCCACCAGCCTAGAGGCATTTTCGGCTAGCAATCAGCCCCAGCATTTT. It is translated as CATSLEAFSASNQPQHF.

This clonotype was found a few times. An end of the junction differs from the germline gene, which may be a read error. V is TRBV12-3 or TRBV12-4 and J is TRBJ2-2; possibly TRBD2 for D (5 bases). CDR3 length equals 11 residues. CDR3 sequence: CASSLAGELLF. CDR3 in DNA: TGTGCCAGCAGTTTGGCCGGGGAGCTGTTGTTT.

Ten or more counts support this clonotype. The rearrangement links TRBV11-2 to TRBJ1-2; D possibly corresponds to TRBD1 (6 bases). CDR1 is SGHAT and CDR2 is FQNNGV in the germline V gene. V was cut by 1 base and J by 6 bases, with 12 bases left in between. The CDR3 has 14 residues. The CDR3 DNA sequence: TGTGCCAGCAGCTTAGGCAGGGGAGATGATGGCTACACCTTC. Encoded protein: CASSLGRGDDGYTF.

This rearrangement joins TRBV10-3 to TRBJ1-2; D remains unclear. Per the germline V gene, CDR1 is ENHRY and CDR2 is SYGVKD. CDR3 length: 15 residues. Trimming left V 0 bases short and J 6 bases short, with 14 bases between. The CDR3 sequence: CAISESKARKDGYTF. DNA of the CDR3: TGTGCCATCAGTGAGTCGAAGGCCCGGAAAGATGGCTACACCTTC.

This clonotype showed up many times. V usage is TRBV30 and J usage is TRBJ1-1; tentative D call: TRBD1 (5 bases). The V gene's germline CDR1 is GTSNPN and CDR2 SVGIG (reference sequence). The CDR3 loop spans 13 amino acids. Trimming took 2 bases from V and 2 from J, leaving 9 bases between them. The CDR3 nucleotides are TGTGCCTGGAGTACCCAGGGAAACACTGAAGCTTTCTTT. Amino acids: CAWSTQGNTEAFF.

The chain couples TRBV29-1 to TRBJ2-7, with 7 bases aligning to TRBD2. This CDR3 has 13 amino acids. V was clipped by 5 bases and J by 0 bases; unmatched bases: 4. Germline CDR1 SQVTM, CDR2 ANQGSEA. The DNA of the CDR3 is TGCAGCGTTTCTAGCGGTTTCTCCTACGAGCAGTACTTC. It yields the protein CSVSSGFSYEQYF.

This clonotype came up many times. The chain links TRBV12-3 or TRBV12-4 to TRBJ1-2; no clear D gene. This CDR3 contains 13 residues. Trimming shortened V by 8 bases and J by 6 bases, and 16 bases separated the two germline ends. CDR3 sequence reads: CASGSTQRHGYTF. The DNA for the CDR3 is TGTGCCAGCGGATCGACCCAGAGGCATGGCTACACCTTC.

This clonotype has at least ten counts. This chain uses TRBV5-1 with TRBJ1-1, with TRBD1 matching over 7 bases. Germline assignment: CDR1 SGHRS and CDR2 YFSETQ. The CDR3 sequence is 14 residues long. Unmatched junction bases numbered 10, after V lost 7 bases and J lost 4 bases. Here the CDR3 DNA reads TGCGCCAGCGGACAGGACAGTTTTACCACTGAAGCTTTCTTT. Translated: CASGQDSFTTEAFF. The full variable domain, rest sourced from reference TRBV5-1 and TRBJ1-1, is KAGVTQTPRYLIKTRGQQVTLSCSPISGHRSVSWYQQTPGQGLQFLFEYFSETQRNKGNFPGRFSGRQFSNSRSEMNVSTLELGDSALYLCASGQDSFTTEAFFGQGTRLTVV.

This clonotype was counted at least ten times. The chain employs TRBV11-2 and TRBJ1-1; D is uncertain. The V end lost 4 bases, the J end lost 0 bases, and 15 bases lay between the germline ends. Germline assignment: CDR1 SGHAT and CDR2 FQNNGV. There are 16 residues in the CDR3. CDR3 coding DNA: TGTGCCAGCAGCTCAGGACGGCGAGACATGAACACTGAAGCTTTCTTT. Translated, it gives CASSSGRRDMNTEAFF.

This clonotype was recorded many times. The rearrangement uses TRBV12-3 or TRBV12-4 and TRBJ1-1; 7 bases fit TRBD1. Trimming cost V 5 bases and J 3 bases; bases outside gene matches: 12. This CDR3 region has 16 residues. The CDR3 DNA is TGTGCCAGCAGTATTACGGGCCCAGGGGGGCACACTGAAGCTTTCTTT. It encodes CASSITGPGGHTEAFF.

The V gene is TRBV6-2 or TRBV6-3, the J gene TRBJ2-5, with D possibly TRBD2 on 5 matching bases. Trimming removed 7 bases from V and 7 bases from J, with 13 bases in between. Germline lookup yields CDR1 MNHEY and CDR2 SVGEGT. The CDR3 is 12 amino acids. This CDR3 reads CASTESGRTQYF. CDR3 nucleotide sequence: TGTGCCAGCACCGAATCGGGAAGGACCCAGTACTTC.

In its sample, this clonotype was seen many times. The chain recombines TRBV20-1 with TRBJ1-3, with D unresolved. Germline V gene lookup returns CDR1 DFQATT and CDR2 SNEGSKA (reference sequence). V shed 0 bases and J shed 0 bases, with 9 bases lying between them. The CDR3 runs 15 residues. This chain's CDR3 is CSARDVEYSGNTIYF. In nucleotides, the CDR3 is TGCAGTGCTAGAGACGTAGAGTACTCTGGAAACACCATATATTTT.

This clonotype was recorded many times. The V call is TRBV6-4, the J call TRBJ1-1; TRBD1 matches at 7 bases. Losses at the gene ends were 8 bases for V and 4 bases for J; bases not matched to a gene: 7. The CDR3 sequence is 13 residues long. Per the germline V gene, CDR1 is MRHNA and CDR2 is SNTAGT. The CDR3 loop reads CASGNRGFTEAFF. CDR3 in DNA: TGTGCCAGCGGGAACAGGGGCTTCACTGAAGCTTTCTTT.

This clonotype was detected a few times. V gene TRBV6-1 combines with J gene TRBJ2-7; D unclear. V was shortened by 11 bases and J by 5 bases, with 16 bases between the two germline ends. The length of the CDR3 is 12 residues. Germline values: CDR1 MNHNS, CDR2 SASEGT. CDR3 region: CASRWGPNEQYF. In DNA, the CDR3 is TGTGCCTCGAGGTGGGGTCCCAACGAGCAGTACTTC.

The chain joins TRBV7-2 to TRBJ2-4; D might be TRBD2 (7 bases). The CDR3 has 15 amino acids. The ends were cut back, 1 base at V and 6 bases at J, with 13 bases in the middle. Looked up from germline, CDR1 is SGHTA and CDR2 is FQGNSA. The CDR3: CASSLVGRGANIQYF. The CDR3, as DNA: TGTGCCAGCAGCTTAGTTGGCCGGGGGGCAAACATTCAGTACTTC.

This clonotype occurred many times. This chain uses TRBV6-1 with TRBJ2-7; 8 bases align to TRBD1. Trimming removed 5 bases from V and 3 bases from J; junction bases left unmatched: 9. The CDR3 spans 15 residues. From germline, CDR1 is MNHNS and CDR2 SASEGT. In nucleotides, the CDR3 is TGTGCCAGCAGTCCAGGACAGGGAAATTACTACGAGCAGTACTTC. It encodes CASSPGQGNYYEQYF.

This clonotype showed up many times. J is TRBJ1-1 and V is TRBV30, with D uncertain. CDR1 is GTSNPN, CDR2 SVGIG, per germline (reference sequence). The V end lost 1 base, the J end lost 0 bases, and 12 bases lay between the germline ends. The CDR3 length is 15 residues. The CDR3 DNA is TGTGCCTGGAGTGAAGGCACCACCTTGAACACTGAAGCTTTCTTT. It yields the protein CAWSEGTTLNTEAFF.

This chain uses TRBV19 with TRBJ1-5; TRBD1 might be the D (5 bases). Germline CDR1 is LNHDA and CDR2 is SQIVND (reference sequence). Trimming stripped 5 bases from V and 3 bases from J, with 14 bases between. The CDR3 runs to 15 residues. CDR3 sequence: CASSGFGGDNQPQHF. The CDR3 nucleotides are TGTGCCAGTAGTGGATTCGGGGGTGACAATCAGCCCCAGCATTTT. The full variable domain, completed using reference TRBV19 and TRBJ1-5, is DGGITQSPKYLFRKEGQNVTLSCEQNLNHDAMYWYRQDPGQGLRLIYYSQIVNDFQKGDIAEGYSVSREKKESFPLTVTSAQKNPTAFYLCASSGFGGDNQPQHFGDGTRLSIL.

Many counts were recorded for this clonotype. The chain links TRBV7-9 to TRBJ1-2; possible D gene TRBD1, 6 bases. The CDR3 sequence is 16 residues long. The V and J ends lost 4 bases and 4 bases respectively, with 19 bases between them. Germline V lookup: CDR1 SEHNR, CDR2 FQNEAQ (reference sequence). CDR3 DNA: TGTGCCAGCAGCTACCAGCCGGGACAAGGCTCCTATGGCTACACCTTC. It yields the protein CASSYQPGQGSYGYTF.

This clonotype was found many times. The V call is TRBV6-2 or TRBV6-3, the J call TRBJ2-7; 7 bases are a match to TRBD1. The J segment lost 2 bases and the V segment lost 4 bases, leaving 8 bases of the junction unmatched. Germline values: CDR1 MNHEY, CDR2 SVGEGT. CDR3 size: 15 residues. The CDR3 DNA reads as TGTGCCAGCAGTTCCTTCCGGGACAGCACCTACGAGCAGTACTTC. It yields the protein CASSSFRDSTYEQYF.

Concerning this clonotype: The conserved closing phenylalanine or tryptophan is absent in this CDR3, likely reflecting a read error. The limits of the CDR3 on the DNA are not certain, so only TCRdb's listed CDR3 is given. The chain is built from TRBV6-5 and TRBJ1-1. CDR1 and CDR2 (germline): MNHEY, SVGAGI. The CDR3 is 13 residues long, counting both termini. The CDR3: CASSYAINTEACV.

This clonotype was picked up many times. V gene TRBV20-1 combines with J gene TRBJ2-7; 7 positions agree with TRBD1. The CDR3 is 13 amino acids. J lost 0 bases, V lost 5 bases, and 4 bases had no gene match. The V gene's germline CDR1 is DFQATT and CDR2 SNEGSKA (reference sequence). CDR3 loop: CSAATGFSYEQYF. The CDR3 region has the DNA TGCAGTGCTGCGACAGGGTTCTCCTACGAGCAGTACTTC.

The V call is TRBV15, the J call TRBJ1-1; D is unresolved. Per germline, CDR1 LNHNV and CDR2 YYDKDF (reference sequence). CDR3 size: 14 residues. Between the trimmed V and J ends, which lost 4 bases and 4 bases, there was a span of 13 bases. The CDR3 loop reads CATSNVTGSTEAFF. The CDR3, as DNA: TGTGCCACCAGCAACGTGACGGGGTCCACTGAAGCTTTCTTT.

The V and J genes are TRBV24-1 and TRBJ2-5, with 8 bases that match TRBD1. The CDR3 consists of 14 residues. Germline CDR1 reads KGHDR; CDR2 reads SFDVKD. The V gene end was trimmed by 7 bases and the J gene end by 1 base; junction bases not matched to a gene: 4. CDR3 nucleotides: TGTGCCACCAGCCATACAGGGGGCCAAGAGACCCAGTACTTC. This gives the protein CATSHTGGQETQYF.

The chain is built from TRBV19 and TRBJ2-7; 7 nucleotides agree with TRBD1. CDR1 and CDR2 from the germline V gene are LNHDA and SQIVND (reference sequence). The CDR3 contains 15 residues. V lost 5 bases, J lost 4 bases, and 11 bases stayed unmatched. CDR3 sequence reads: CASSPHDRADYEQYF. In DNA form, the CDR3 reads TGTGCCAGTAGTCCGCACGACAGGGCTGATTACGAGCAGTACTTC.